The rows below give T cell receptor beta chains drawn from one sample of a study of T cell clusters in autoimmune cytopenias. TCRdb reanalyzed the multiplex PCR reads, giving one entry per CDR3 protein sequence and no DNA. The sample table sets out about 3,200 distinct CDR3 sequences. The sequencing input was peripheral blood. These receptors all stem from a human donor with an autoimmune cytopenia or autoimmune hepatitis (not recorded which). CDR3s include the opening cysteine and the closing phenylalanine or tryptophan. Size is omitted from some rows. Given values are once, few, many or a class for expanded clones.

V gene,CDR3 length,clone size,J gene,CDR3 protein
TRBV19,11,medium-sized,TRBJ2-1,CASSSSNEQFF
TRBV7-9,16,medium-sized,TRBJ1-6,CASSATGGARNSPLHF
TRBV20-1,16,medium-sized,TRBJ2-2,CSASNRLAGRTGELFF
TRBV12-1,17,medium-sized,TRBJ2-7,CASSPPAVGDRGSEQYF
TRBV7-9,12,medium-sized,TRBJ2-7,CASSGHTYEQYF
TRBV12-3/TRBV12-4,14,medium-sized,TRBJ2-3,CASSGLAGTDTQYF
TRBV7-9,16,medium-sized,TRBJ2-7,CASSSTFGTHSYEQYF
TRBV30,16,medium-sized,TRBJ2-3,CAWRGGRDTYADTQYF
TRBV19,13,medium-sized,TRBJ2-7,CASSMMTGHEQYF
TRBV29-1,12,medium-sized,TRBJ2-7,CSVSGQGNEQYF
TRBV27,13,medium-sized,TRBJ1-6,CASRPWGNSPLHF
TRBV6-4,13,medium-sized,TRBJ2-2,CASPDRNTGELFF
TRBV5-6,16,medium-sized,TRBJ2-7,CASTNRGGGRDYEQYF
TRBV6-5,13,medium-sized,TRBJ1-1,CASSTGDNTEAFF
TRBV7-9,18,medium-sized,TRBJ2-3,CASSLIGGSIISTDTQYF
TRBV6-5,15,medium-sized,TRBJ2-1,CASSDSMRPGGEQFF
TRBV19,15,medium-sized,TRBJ2-1,CASSIYLLADNEQFF
TRBV20-1,15,medium-sized,TRBJ2-7,CSAPPGLGRWYEQYF
TRBV5-1,16,medium-sized,TRBJ2-5,CASSLDARQIQETQYF
TRBV29-1,12,medium-sized,TRBJ2-2,CSVEAGPGELFF
TRBV27,14,medium-sized,TRBJ1-6,CASSSVRERKPLHF
TRBV27,14,medium-sized,TRBJ2-1,CASSSRGRASEQFF
TRBV6-1,14,medium-sized,TRBJ2-1,CASATSGGSNEQFF
TRBV4-3,11,medium-sized,TRBJ1-1,CASSRDTEAFF
TRBV20-1,15,medium-sized,TRBJ2-1,CSAARPSGRVSEQFF
TRBV20-1,14,medium-sized,TRBJ2-7,CSANSGRFLYEQYF
TRBV30,12,medium-sized,TRBJ1-5,CAWSVWGQPQHF
TRBV20-1,15,medium-sized,TRBJ1-6,CSARAQGLYNSPLHF
TRBV6-5,14,medium-sized,TRBJ2-1,CASRESGLDNEQFF
TRBV10-3,16,medium-sized,TRBJ1-2,CAISDPDSFYDYGYTF
TRBV19,15,medium-sized,TRBJ2-5,CASGAGPGQPSAQYF
TRBV27,12,medium-sized,TRBJ1-6,CASSLTGSALHF
TRBV29-1,14,medium-sized,TRBJ1-4,CSVMIGVRGEKLFF
TRBV7-9,13,medium-sized,TRBJ1-3,CASSPGSGNTIYF
TRBV11-2,16,medium-sized,TRBJ1-2,CASSPQLQGRNYGYTF
TRBV20-1,14,NA,TRBJ2-7,CSAREGESTYEQYF
TRBV7-2,14,medium-sized,TRBJ1-2,CASSLLGQPIGYTF
TRBV12-3/TRBV12-4,15,medium-sized,TRBJ2-1,CASSYSGSSYNEQFF
TRBV20-1,15,medium-sized,TRBJ1-2,CSARPPGQGYYGYTF
TRBV29-1,13,medium-sized,TRBJ2-5,CSATGTSVETQYF
TRBV6-5,14,medium-sized,TRBJ2-7,CASSTLAGGYEQYF
TRBV29-1,11,medium-sized,TRBJ2-1,CSALRGGEQFF
TRBV5-5,13,medium-sized,TRBJ2-2,CASSLYIAGELFF
TRBV19,16,medium-sized,TRBJ2-2,CASSTPSMTATGELFF
TRBV28,16,medium-sized,TRBJ2-1,CASSSLAASSYNEQFF
TRBV15,14,medium-sized,TRBJ1-2,CATSNGTGIYGYTF
TRBV6-5,13,medium-sized,TRBJ1-5,CASTEVGVQPQHF
TRBV24-1,15,medium-sized,TRBJ1-2,CATSVKRTGSYGYTF
TRBV4-3,11,medium-sized,TRBJ1-6,CASSQDGPLHF
TRBV9,15,medium-sized,TRBJ2-3,CASTPWGAGTDTQYF
TRBV7-2,13,medium-sized,TRBJ2-1,CASSPGTIYTQFF
TRBV7-9,18,medium-sized,TRBJ2-1,CASSLSNKLQLSYNEQFF
TRBV4-3,13,medium-sized,TRBJ1-1,CASSAQANTEAFF
TRBV6-5,14,medium-sized,TRBJ1-1,CASSYGQGSTEAFF
TRBV5-1,17,medium-sized,TRBJ2-7,CASSLAGGVRVRYEQYF
TRBV7-3,13,medium-sized,TRBJ2-3,CASSFYEKNTQYF
TRBV7-3,15,large,TRBJ2-3,CASSQLAGWPDTQYF